This entry lists 20 T cell receptor beta chains sequenced from one sample in a study of T cells in Graves' hyperthyroidism and ophthalmopathy. TCR beta CDR3 regions were amplified from RNA. The HTBI set primed first-round TCR CDR3 RT-PCR. TCRdb reanalysed the multiplex PCR reads using MiXCR and keeps one entry per CDR3 protein. The repertoire consists of fewer than 650,000 distinct CDR3 sequences, with 14% occurring once and the leading ten covering roughly 7.1%. The sequenced material came from blood. The receptors come from a woman between 18 and 30 years old with Graves' ophthalmopathy.

The chain joins TRBV15 to TRBJ2-5, with D unresolved. V lost 3 bases to trimming and J lost 0 bases, with 8 bases between them. The CDR3 consists of 14 residues. Germline CDR1 LNHNV, CDR2 YYDKDF (reference sequence). CDR3 DNA: TGTGCCACCAGCAGGCAGCCGTACCAAGAGACCCAGTACTTC. It codes for CATSRQPYQETQYF.

This chain connects TRBV7-3 to TRBJ2-1; TRBD2 agrees at 8 bases. V lost 5 bases and J lost 4; bases outside the gene matches: 10. The CDR3 is made up of 16 amino acids. The germline CDR1 and CDR2 sequences are SGHTA and FQGTGA. The CDR3 here is CASSPEGTSNYNEQFF. In DNA form, the CDR3 reads TGTGCCAGCAGCCCCGAGGGGACTAGTAATTACAATGAGCAGTTCTTC. The full variable domain, completed using reference TRBV7-3 and TRBJ2-1, is GAGVSQTPSNKVTEKGKYVELRCDPISGHTALYWYRQSLGQGPEFLIYFQGTGAADDSGLPNDRFFAVRPEGSVSTLKIQRTERGDSAVYLCASSPEGTSNYNEQFFGPGTRLTVL.

This clonotype occurred a few times. The J gene is TRBJ1-1, the V gene TRBV5-1; 8 bases map to TRBD1. V lost 0 bases and J lost 1; bases outside the gene matches: 8. CDR3 length: 17 residues. Germline assignment: CDR1 SGHRS and CDR2 YFSETQ. The CDR3 bases are TGCGCCAGCAGCTTGGGAGACAGGGGCCTTGCGAACACTGAAGCTTTCTTT. It specifies CASSLGDRGLANTEAFF. The full variable domain, rest sourced from reference TRBV5-1 and TRBJ1-1, is KAGVTQTPRYLIKTRGQQVTLSCSPISGHRSVSWYQQTPGQGLQFLFEYFSETQRNKGNFPGRFSGRQFSNSRSEMNVSTLELGDSALYLCASSLGDRGLANTEAFFGQGTRLTVV.

This clonotype was seen repeatedly, ten times or more. The CDR3 nucleotides are TGTGCCAGCAGCCTCTACACAGGGGATGATGGCTACACCTTC. This sequence encodes CASSLYTGDDGYTF. This rearrangement joins TRBV7-2 to TRBJ1-2; TRBD1 matches at 7 bases. The CDR3 has 14 amino acids. Germline V gives CDR1 SGHTA, CDR2 FQGNSA. The junction had 9 bases not matched to a gene; V was cut back by 5 bases and J by 6 bases. Supplemented by reference TRBV7-2 and TRBJ1-2, the full variable domain reads GAGVSQSPSNKVTEKGKDVELRCDPISGHTALYWYRQSLGQGLEFLIYFQGNSAPDKSGLPSDRFSAERTGGSVSTLTIQRTQQEDSAVYLCASSLYTGDDGYTFGSGTRLTVV.

This clonotype has ten or more counts. The CDR3 DNA reads as TGTGCCAGCTCGGGCTACAATCAGCCCCAGCATTTT. This translates into CASSGYNQPQHF. This rearrangement joins TRBV28 to TRBJ1-5, with unresolved D. Trimming cost V 8 bases and J 3 bases, with 8 bases left between them. This CDR3 spans 12 amino acids. Per the germline V gene, CDR1 is MDHEN and CDR2 is SYDVKM.

This clonotype occurred many times. This chain uses TRBV29-1 with TRBJ2-7; D is possibly TRBD2 (6 bases). CDR1 and CDR2 from the germline V gene are SQVTM and ANQGSEA. The ends were cut back, 7 bases at V and 4 bases at J, with 14 bases in the middle. This CDR3 region has 12 residues. CDR3 sequence reads: CSAGGLGYEQYF. DNA for the CDR3: TGCAGCGCTGGGGGACTCGGGTACGAGCAGTACTTC.

In this sample, this clonotype turned up many times. CDR3 in amino acids: CSVEGQGRGEQFF. CDR3 nucleotides: TGCAGCGTTGAAGGACAGGGGCGCGGTGAGCAGTTCTTC. This chain connects TRBV29-1 to TRBJ2-1; 8 nucleotides line up with TRBD1. Germline V lookup: CDR1 SQVTM, CDR2 ANQGSEA. The V segment lost 1 base and the J segment 9 bases; nucleotides outside the gene matches: 5. This CDR3 contains 13 residues.

This clonotype showed up many times. This sequence joins TRBV6-2 or TRBV6-3 and TRBJ2-1; maybe TRBD2 (6 bases). V was cut by 6 bases and J by 8 bases, with 20 bases left in between. The CDR3 contains 15 residues. In germline, CDR1 is MNHEY, CDR2 SVGEGT. The CDR3 DNA sequence: TGTGCCAGCAGCCACATCGGGGGACGAGGCTATGAGCAGTTCTTC. Protein product: CASSHIGGRGYEQFF.

The rearrangement uses TRBV5-1 and TRBJ2-7; a weak D match, TRBD2 (5 bases). V lost 2 bases and J 2 bases, leaving 11 bases between the germline ends. CDR1 is SGHRS and CDR2 is YFSETQ in the germline V gene. This CDR3 has 14 amino acids. CDR3 sequence reads: CASSLEGPPYEQYF. CDR3 coding DNA: TGCGCCAGCAGCTTAGAGGGCCCGCCCTACGAGCAGTACTTC.

The chain couples TRBV29-1 to TRBJ2-7; D gene ambiguous. CDR3 length: 14 amino acids. Per the germline V gene, CDR1 is SQVTM and CDR2 is ANQGSEA. V shed 0 bases and J shed 2 bases, with 11 bases lying between them. In nucleotides, the CDR3 is TGCAGCGTTGAAGAGGGCGGTGGGCCCTACGAGCAGTACTTC. Protein sequence: CSVEEGGGPYEQYF.

This clonotype was found many times. The V call is TRBV28, the J call TRBJ2-1; TRBD1 matches at 9 bases. The CDR3 has 12 residues. Trimming at V came to 11 bases and at J to 6 bases, leaving 5 bases not matched to a gene. Germline V gene sequence: CDR1 MDHEN, CDR2 SYDVKM. The CDR3 bases are TGTGCCGCGGACAGGGGTGGCAATGAGCAGTTCTTC. Its translation is CAADRGGNEQFF.

In regard to this clonotype: This may arise from a read error, as a much more abundant clone is one base away. The chain is built from TRBV7-9 and TRBJ2-2; D remains unclear. Germline lookup yields CDR1 SEHNR and CDR2 FQNEAQ (reference sequence). The CDR3 consists of 17 residues. V was cut by 4 bases and J by 4 bases, with 19 bases left in between. CDR3 residues: CASSSNSGNVLTGELFF. As DNA, the CDR3 is TGTGCCAGCAGCTCAAATAGTGGGAACGTCCTCACCGGGGAGCTGTTTTTT.

This clonotype was observed a handful of times. As DNA, the CDR3 is TGTGCCAGCAGACCACACAGCTCCTATAATTCACCCCTCCACTTT. It translates to CASRPHSSYNSPLHF. The chain employs TRBV11-3 and TRBJ1-6; D unclear. This CDR3 has 15 residues. Germline V gene sequence: CDR1 SGHNT, CDR2 YENEEA. V gave up 6 bases and J gave up 0 bases, with 9 bases separating them.

There are a few counts of this clonotype. The J gene is TRBJ1-2, the V gene TRBV4-1; D call uncertain. Trimming took off 4 bases at V and 8 bases at J, with 17 bases between the two ends. Germline values: CDR1 MGHRA, CDR2 YSYEKL. The CDR3 length is 14 residues. The CDR3 protein is CASSPMDVREGYTF. CDR3 DNA: TGCGCCAGCAGCCCAATGGACGTCCGTGAGGGCTACACCTTC.

This clonotype was counted at least ten times. CDR3 sequence: CASSLPTTSGGSTDTQYF. DNA of the CDR3: TGTGCCAGCAGTTTACCGACGACTAGCGGGGGATCCACAGATACGCAGTATTTT. The chain couples TRBV27 to TRBJ2-3; 12 nucleotides match TRBD2. V lost 2 bases, J lost 2 bases, and 8 bases stayed unmatched. Germline CDR1 and CDR2: MNHEY and SMNVEV (reference sequence). The length of the CDR3 is 18 residues.

The chain employs TRBV6-1 and TRBJ2-2, with a possible D match to TRBD1 (6 bases). V was clipped by 7 bases and J by 3 bases, with 12 bases between them. There are 14 residues in the CDR3. Germline-derived CDR1 and CDR2 are MNHNS and SASEGT. CDR3 protein: CASTKDRYTGELFF. The CDR3 nucleotides read TGTGCCAGCACTAAGGACAGATACACCGGGGAGCTGTTTTTT.

In its sample, this clonotype was seen many times. This chain links TRBV6-2 or TRBV6-3 with TRBJ2-2; 9 nucleotides agree with TRBD2. The CDR3 extends over 16 amino acids. The V gene's germline CDR1 is MNHEY and CDR2 SVGEGT. V lost 2 bases and J lost 7; bases outside the gene matches: 8. CDR3 nucleotide sequence: TGTGCCAGCAGTTACCAGAGGCGGGAGGGGAACGGGGAGCTGTTTTTT. Amino acid sequence: CASSYQRREGNGELFF.

The chain employs TRBV27 and TRBJ2-7; D ambiguous. Trimming shortened V by 4 bases and J by 6 bases, and 10 bases separated the two germline ends. The germline CDR1 and CDR2 sequences are MNHEY and SMNVEV (reference sequence). The CDR3 is 12 amino acids. The CDR3 here is CASSYNLGEQYF. In DNA, the CDR3 is TGTGCCAGCAGTTATAACCTGGGCGAGCAGTACTTC.

For this clonotype: A much bigger clone sits one base away, suggesting this may be a read error. This CDR3 is missing its conserved last phenylalanine or tryptophan, likely due to a read error. This chain joins TRBV7-9 and TRBJ1-1; 7 bases line up with TRBD1. Germline loops: CDR1 SEHNR, CDR2 FQNEAQ (reference sequence). Unmatched junction bases numbered 14, after V lost 5 bases and J lost 5 bases. CDR3 length: 16 amino acids. The CDR3 bases are TGTGCCAGCAGCCCCGCCCGGGAGACAGGGAGGACTGAAGCTTTCCTT. It codes for CASSPARETGRTEAFL.

This clonotype was counted ten times or more. The chain carries TRBV28 and TRBJ2-7; D gene uncertain. The length of the CDR3 is 13 residues. V gave up 1 base and J gave up 7 bases, with 11 bases separating them. CDR1 is MDHEN and CDR2 is SYDVKM in the germline V gene. The CDR3 DNA follows: TGTGCCAGCAGTTTATTTGGGGTGCAGGAGCAGTACTTC. It specifies CASSLFGVQEQYF.